This T cell receptor beta chain was recovered during a study of OX40 agonist ivuxolimab in advanced cancers. Background on the whole study: The costimulatory receptor OX40 (CD134) was targeted by ivuxolimab, a fully human IgG2 agonistic monoclonal antibody. Intravenous ivuxolimab was administered to patients every 2 weeks at six dose levels: 0.01, 0.1, 0.3, 1.5, 3 and 10 mg/kg. Among the roughly 50 dose-escalation patients, roughly 20 had hepatocellular carcinoma, 15 melanoma, 9 renal cell carcinoma and 9 head and neck cancer. Prior anti-PD-1, anti-PD-L1 or anti-CTLA-4 therapy was permitted, and checkpoint inhibitors had been received by roughly 42% of dose-escalation patients. Partial responses occurred in three dose-escalation patients, of whom one had hepatocellular carcinoma and two had cutaneous melanoma. The monotherapy dose-escalation portion (N of about 52 patients) of the phase I ivuxolimab trial is reported in the paper. The point of sequencing TCRbeta in the periphery was to test whether ivuxolimab changed TCR sequence diversity and drove clonal T-cell expansion. The dose-escalation cohort was almost 85% male with a mean age of around 64 years, ranging from roughly 20 to 80. Overall results and qualifications from the work: Clonal expansion of both CD4+ and CD8+ blood T cells was observed from baseline to week 6 at doses 0.1 to 3.0 mg/kg. After ivuxolimab, more expanded clones were found on average in CD8+ T cells than in CD4+ T cells. Low levels of normalized T-cell clonal expansion were also seen in some nonresponding patients. Which antigens the clonally expanded peripheral T cells were specific for was not determined. Partial responders in the 0.1-3.0 mg/kg groups had among the lowest normalized peripheral clonal expansion, especially among CD8+ T cells.

Patients with a history of autoimmune disease or receiving systemic immunosuppression were excluded from the trial. Peripheral blood for TCR sequencing was collected from all dose cohorts at baseline, on cycle 4 day 1, and on cycle 7 day 1. The samples were taken from a phase I, first-in-human, multicenter, open-label dose-escalation trial of ivuxolimab. Adults with locally advanced or metastatic melanoma, renal cell, hepatocellular, or head and neck squamous cell carcinoma were enrolled in the trial. Before TCR sequencing, CD4+ T cells and CD8+ T cells from peripheral blood were sorted into separate populations. For sequencing of the TCRbeta CDR3 region, genomic DNA was extracted from the sorted cells. The immunoSEQ Assay was used for sequencing of TCRbeta CDR3 regions. TCRdb took this table from immuneACCESS and kept in-frame rearrangements with V and J called. Such tables lack part of the clones; where checked against another copy, unresolved V genes explain under half of the gap, and the rest is unexplained. The sample table lists 65,000 to 80,000 clones, 85% to 95% of them with a count of one. Around 6% of the sample comes from the top ten.

With respect to this clone: It has no known antigen specificity. It has no much larger one-base neighbor in the sample; base qualities were not kept.

Reading the germline V gene gives CDR1 LGHNA and CDR2 YSLEER. Germline trimming: 3 bases from V, 9 bases from J; junction bases outside gene matches: 11. The CDR3 starts with the cysteine, ends with the phenylalanine, and has 15 residues. Solely the CDR3 DNA is kept, with 45 bases framed from the first base. The receptor's source is an adult with an advanced solid tumor such as melanoma, head and neck, liver or kidney cancer. The sequence joins TRBV4-3 to TRBJ2-1, and TRBD2 aligns with 7 junction nucleotides. The sample consisted of CD4+ or CD8+ T cells sorted from blood, taken in a trial of the OX40 agonist ivuxolimab. The bases read TGCGCCAGCAGCCAGGGAGGGCTAGGGGAAAGTGAGCAGTTCTTC. Its protein reads: CASSQGGLGESEQFF.